The rows below give T cell receptor beta chains drawn from one sample of a study of T cell responses to AZD1222 COVID-19 vaccine. Repertoires were generated with immunoSEQ multiplex PCR, while TCRdb's copy carries only in-frame clones and drops some. The profile covers about 130,000 clones, with 80% to 95% appearing a single time and roughly 4% taken by the ten largest. The specimen comprised peripheral blood, sampled on day 0 of AZD1222 vaccination. These receptors came from an adult in good health. CDR3s leave out the opening cysteine and the closing phenylalanine or tryptophan. The order of the fields is J gene, V gene, CDR3 protein.

TRBJ1-5 | TRBV7-2 | ASSLASGGQPQH
TRBJ2-1 | TRBV11-3 | ASSPRRGGAGSYNEQF
TRBJ2-3 | TRBV5-1 | ASSPGLAGRDTQY
TRBJ2-5 | TRBV5-4 | ASGPGTGQETQY
TRBJ2-5 | TRBV7-2 | ASSPDSGSGETQY
TRBJ2-7 | TRBV9 | ASSPGTVSYEQY
TRBJ2-7 | TRBV9 | ASSPSWGGYEQY
TRBJ2-7 | TRBV5-1 | ASSLAGFGGSSYEQY
TRBJ1-5 | TRBV7-2 | ASSATGSDNQPQH
TRBJ1-2 | TRBV6-5 | DILHPTSLYGYT
TRBJ1-2 | TRBV7-4 | ALLPQVLWAGYT
TRBJ1-6 | TRBV6-1 | ASSEVGGTWSPLH
TRBJ2-2 | TRBV5-8 | ASSLEGVGTGELF
TRBJ2-5 | TRBV11-1 | ASSHRQVKNQETQY
TRBJ2-2 | TRBV5-4 | ASSQPLGGTGELF
TRBJ2-7 | TRBV27 | ASSLKGREYEQY
TRBJ1-5 | TRBV6-1 | ASSETGNQPQH
TRBJ2-3 | TRBV12-5 | ASGTGLAGGGDTQY
TRBJ2-2 | TRBV5-1 | ASSLISGTSGTNTGELF
TRBJ2-2 | TRBV29-1 | SVVVGSTGELF
TRBJ2-7 | TRBV3-1/TRBV3-2 | ASSQSGNSYEQY
TRBJ2-7 | TRBV6-2/TRBV6-3 | ASSYWFRTDRYEQY
TRBJ1-2 | TRBV4-1 | ASSPAGGRRGYT
TRBJ2-4 | TRBV19 | ASSRLAGFDKNIQY
TRBJ2-7 | TRBV6-1 | ASSEQRAGLYEQY
TRBJ1-3 | TRBV5-5 | ASSAWGNTIY
TRBJ2-3 | TRBV19 | ASTDRDTQY
TRBJ1-5 | TRBV5-5 | ASSLAVGVAQPQH
TRBJ1-3 | TRBV9 | ASSDSSGNTIY
TRBJ1-2 | TRBV29-1 | SVDHDPGNYGYT
TRBJ2-7 | TRBV11-3 | ASSLDVGREQY
TRBJ1-2 | TRBV27 | ASSTGTGYHGYT
TRBJ2-7 | TRBV29-1 | SVVGTSGRANEQY
TRBJ2-1 | TRBV18 | ASSPLSDRVMSEQF
TRBJ2-5 | TRBV9 | ASSVGTSGGLQETQY
TRBJ2-1 | TRBV28 | ASSPQSAGNNEQF
TRBJ1-1 | TRBV5-1 | ASSLEAGVNTEAF
TRBJ2-1 | TRBV24-1 | ATSDLDGDEQF
TRBJ1-2 | TRBV5-4 | ASSLGRGTGVEDT
TRBJ2-2 | TRBV7-2 | ASSLLIAGGPGGELF
TRBJ2-1 | TRBV27 | ASSLLTSGRTPYNEQF
TRBJ2-1 | TRBV7-2 | ASSLDGRFNNEQF
TRBJ2-1 | TRBV5-1 | ASSLGDQGTAQF
TRBJ1-2 | TRBV3-1/TRBV3-2 | ASSQAPGLIAQGYT
TRBJ2-3 | TRBV5-1 | ASSLGGGRALDTQY